The TCR beta chain under discussion was sequenced for a study of shared clonotypes between healthy human individuals. Naive-designated CD8 cells lacked CD45RO, were positively enriched for CCR7, and omitted terminally differentiated effector memory CD45RA+ cells. The input for sorted-subset replicate PCRs was about 210 ng DNA, approximately 30,000 T cell genomes. The protocol was immunoSEQ multiplex PCR, while the TCRdb copy is restricted to in-frame clones and leaves out a portion. The data show 2 million or so clones, with approximately 94% seen just once and roughly 1.1% held by the top ten. For this clone: Its antigen is undetermined.

General study points: The rarefaction results pointed to incomplete sorted-subset sequencing despite large depth.

J was trimmed by 2 bases and V by 3 bases; bases with no gene match: 6. CDR3 length equals 15 residues. In germline, CDR1 is MDHEN, CDR2 SYDVKM. The specimen was naive CD8+ T cells sorted from blood. This TCR came from a man aged 18 to 30 in good health. V is TRBV28 and J is TRBJ1-2; 7 nucleotides align to TRBD1. CDR3: CASSFQGGGNYGYTF. The CDR3 bases are TGTGCCAGCAGTTTTCAAGGGGGCGGGAACTATGGCTACACCTTC.